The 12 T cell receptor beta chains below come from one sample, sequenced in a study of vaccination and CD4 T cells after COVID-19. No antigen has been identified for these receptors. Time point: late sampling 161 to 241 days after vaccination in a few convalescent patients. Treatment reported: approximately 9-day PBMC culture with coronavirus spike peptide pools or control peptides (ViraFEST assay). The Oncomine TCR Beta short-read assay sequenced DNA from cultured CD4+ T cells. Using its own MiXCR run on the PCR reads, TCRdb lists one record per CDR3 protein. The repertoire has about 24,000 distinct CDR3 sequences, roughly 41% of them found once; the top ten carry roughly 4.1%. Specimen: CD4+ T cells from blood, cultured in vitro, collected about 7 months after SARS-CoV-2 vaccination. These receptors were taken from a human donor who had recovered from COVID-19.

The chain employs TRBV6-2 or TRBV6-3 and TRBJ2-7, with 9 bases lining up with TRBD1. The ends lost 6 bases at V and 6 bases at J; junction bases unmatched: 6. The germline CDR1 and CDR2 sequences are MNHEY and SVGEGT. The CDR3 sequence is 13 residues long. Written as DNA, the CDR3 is TGTGCCAGCAGGGCACGGGACAGGGTCGAGCAGTACTTC. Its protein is CASRARDRVEQYF.

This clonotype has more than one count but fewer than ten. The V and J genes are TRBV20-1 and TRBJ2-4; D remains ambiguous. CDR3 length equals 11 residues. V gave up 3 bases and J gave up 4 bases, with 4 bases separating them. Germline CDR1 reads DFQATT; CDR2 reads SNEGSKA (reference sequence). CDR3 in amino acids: CSASPKNIQYF. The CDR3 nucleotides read TGCAGTGCTAGTCCTAAAAACATTCAGTACTTC.

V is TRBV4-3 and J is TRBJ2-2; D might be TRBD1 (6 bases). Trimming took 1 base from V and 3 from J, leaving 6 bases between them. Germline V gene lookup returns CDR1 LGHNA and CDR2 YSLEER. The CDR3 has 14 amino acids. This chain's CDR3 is CASSQAGDTGELFF. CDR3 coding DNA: TGCGCCAGCAGCCAAGCAGGGGACACCGGGGAGCTGTTTTTT.

The CDR3, as DNA: TGTGCCAGCATCGGGGTGGGATTAGCGACAGATACGCAGTATTTT. This encodes CASIGVGLATDTQYF. The chain is built from TRBV6-1 and TRBJ2-3, with D possibly matching TRBD2 (5 bases). The germline V and J ends were trimmed by 7 bases and 3 bases, with 17 bases remaining between them. This CDR3 is 15 amino acids long. Germline CDR1 is MNHNS and CDR2 is SASEGT.

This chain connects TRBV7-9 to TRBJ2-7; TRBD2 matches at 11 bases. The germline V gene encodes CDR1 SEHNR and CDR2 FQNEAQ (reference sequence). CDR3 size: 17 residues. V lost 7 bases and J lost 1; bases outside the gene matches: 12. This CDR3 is CASIEEPGLAESYEQYF. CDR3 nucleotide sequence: TGTGCCAGCATAGAAGAACCGGGACTAGCGGAGTCCTACGAGCAGTACTTC.

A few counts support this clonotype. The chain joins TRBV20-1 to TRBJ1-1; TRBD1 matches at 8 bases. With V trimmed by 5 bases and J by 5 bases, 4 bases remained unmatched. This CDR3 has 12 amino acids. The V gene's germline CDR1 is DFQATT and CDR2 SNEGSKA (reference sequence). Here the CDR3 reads CSAAQGATEAFF. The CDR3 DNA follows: TGCAGTGCTGCCCAGGGGGCGACTGAAGCTTTCTTT.

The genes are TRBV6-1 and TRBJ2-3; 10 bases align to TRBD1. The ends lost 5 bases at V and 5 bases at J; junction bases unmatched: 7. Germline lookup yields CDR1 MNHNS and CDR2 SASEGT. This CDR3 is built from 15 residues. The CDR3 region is CASSTDRGLGDTQYF. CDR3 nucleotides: TGTGCCAGCAGTACAGACAGGGGGCTGGGAGATACGCAGTATTTT.

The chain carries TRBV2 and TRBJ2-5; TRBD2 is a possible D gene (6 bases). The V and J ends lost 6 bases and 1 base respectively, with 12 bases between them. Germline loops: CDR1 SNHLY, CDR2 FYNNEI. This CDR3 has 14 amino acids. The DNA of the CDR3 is TGTGCCAGCAGCGGAGGGACCACCCAAGAGACCCAGTACTTC. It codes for CASSGGTTQETQYF.

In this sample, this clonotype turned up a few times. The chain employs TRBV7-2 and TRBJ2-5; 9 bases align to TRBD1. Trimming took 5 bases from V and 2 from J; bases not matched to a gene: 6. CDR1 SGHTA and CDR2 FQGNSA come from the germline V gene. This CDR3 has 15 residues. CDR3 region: CASSGTGISQETQYF. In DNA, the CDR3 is TGTGCCAGCAGCGGGACAGGGATTTCTCAAGAGACCCAGTACTTC.

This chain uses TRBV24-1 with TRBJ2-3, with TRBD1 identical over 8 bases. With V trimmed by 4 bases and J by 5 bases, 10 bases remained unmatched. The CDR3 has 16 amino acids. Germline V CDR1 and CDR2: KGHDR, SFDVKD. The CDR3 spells CATSDRTGRARDTQYF. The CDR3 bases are TGTGCCACCAGTGACCGGACAGGGCGTGCAAGAGATACGCAGTATTTT.

CDR3 region: CASTTSGGRLGAYEQYF. DNA of the CDR3: TGTGCCAGCACCACGTCGGGGGGTCGCCTAGGGGCCTACGAGCAGTACTTC. V and J are TRBV7-9 and TRBJ2-7; 7 bases agree with TRBD2. Germline CDR1 is SEHNR and CDR2 is FQNEAQ (reference sequence). V dropped 7 bases and J dropped 2; count of bases not matched to a gene: 17. The CDR3 has 17 residues.

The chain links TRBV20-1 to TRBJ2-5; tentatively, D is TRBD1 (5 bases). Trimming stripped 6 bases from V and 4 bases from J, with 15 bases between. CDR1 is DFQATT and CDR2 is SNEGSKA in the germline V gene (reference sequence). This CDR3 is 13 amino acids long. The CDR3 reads CSAPRQGGETQYF. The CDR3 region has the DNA TGCAGTGCCCCTCGGCAGGGTGGAGAGACCCAGTACTTC.